This T cell receptor (beta chain) is from a study of HIV-infected patients and healthy controls. This clonotype was counted ten times or more. CDR3 size: 16 residues. Germline V gives CDR1 KGHSH, CDR2 LQKENI. The trim removed 3 bases at V and 2 bases at J, leaving 9 bases unmatched. The repertoire came from unfractionated whole blood and reflected all unsorted peripheral T cells. A roughly 2.4 ml peripheral blood sample was taken for RNA. 500 ng RNA was reverse transcribed with alpha and beta constant-region primers. Using multiplexing indices, alpha and beta chain libraries were generated apart by chain-specific third strand synthesis. TCRdb reanalysed the 5' RACE reads using MiXCR and keeps one entry per CDR3 protein. Of about 11,000 distinct CDR3 sequences listed, 5% to 6.5% were seen once; the top ten hold around 3%.

The chain links TRBV18 to TRBJ2-7; 8 nucleotides align to TRBD2. Sequencing was carried out using blood. This receptor was obtained from an adult in good health. The DNA for the CDR3 is TGTGCCAGCTCACCCAAGTCGGGGGGGGCGACCTACGAGCAGTACTTC. Translated: CASSPKSGGATYEQYF. The variable domain in full, completed from reference TRBV18 and TRBJ2-7, reads NAGVMQNPRHLVRRRGQEARLRCSPMKGHSHVYWYRQLPEEGLKFMVYLQKENIIDESGMPKERFSAEFPKEGPSILRIQQVVRGDSAAYFCASSPKSGGATYEQYFGPGTRLTVT.